The clone carrying this TCR beta chain was detected only once. Authors' processing steps: Cell counts per sample came from amplifying reference gene primers. The repertoire was sequenced with immunoSEQ multiplex PCR; TCRdb's copy has only in-frame clones and lacks some. D and trimming were read from the DNA, whereas the V and J calls and clone size are those reported in that table. The sample contains roughly 40,000 clones, approximately 86% of which appear only once. Germline loops: CDR1 SGHTA, CDR2 FQGNSA. V was cut by 2 bases and J by 0 bases, with 11 bases left in between. The CDR3 runs to 16 residues. These data originate in a study of blood T cell repertoires in COVID-19. Overall study context: Both acute and convalescent COVID-19 samples were obtained from the United States, Italy and Spain. T cells, B-cell-depleted T cells, or PBMCs supplied cDNA or gDNA.

The J gene is TRBJ2-1, the V gene TRBV7-2, with a tentative D call TRBD2 (6 bases). The specimen sequenced was peripheral blood. This TCR was recovered from a woman older than 75 with acute or convalescent COVID-19. The CDR3 DNA reads TGTGCCAGCAGCTTAAGGCGGGGAACCTCCTACAATGAGCAGTTCTTC. It codes for CASSLRRGTSYNEQFF.